This T cell receptor (beta chain) derives from a study of blood T cell repertoires in COVID-19. Study-level background: The United States, Italy and Spain were the sources of the acute and convalescent COVID-19 samples. Nucleic acid was either cDNA or gDNA, and it came from T cells, B-cell-depleted T cells, or PBMCs.

Methods used by the authors: Reference gene primer amplification in the assay estimated nucleated cell counts. Measured with immunoSEQ multiplex PCR; TCRdb has only the in-frame clones, and not every one. V and J calls and clone size come straight from that table; D and trimming were deduced from the DNA. The top ten clones hold around 1.4% of a sample with 150,000 to 200,000 clones, roughly 89% of them seen once. The CDR3 spans 14 residues. V gave up 7 bases and J gave up 2 bases, with 11 bases separating them. The V gene's germline CDR1 is ENHRY and CDR2 SYGVKD. Sequenced material: peripheral blood. The J gene is TRBJ2-2, the V gene TRBV10-3, with D maybe TRBD2 (6 bases). This clonotype was sampled from a woman between 45 and 60 years old with acute or convalescent COVID-19. The CDR3 bases are TGTGCCATCAATCCGGGAGCTAACACCGGGGAGCTGTTTTTT. This gives the protein CAINPGANTGELFF.